Below are 20 T cell receptor beta chains sequenced from a single sample in a study of cytomegalovirus exposure and HLA in healthy donors (dated 2017 in TCRdb). Library construction relied on the immunoSEQ multiplex PCR assay. A mixture of 60 forward primers for TCR Vbeta segments and 13 reverse primers for TCR Jbeta segments was used in the multiplex PCR. What TCRdb holds here is the immuneACCESS table cut down to in-frame rearrangements. Part of the clones is not present; checked against another copy, under half of the missing clones reflect an unresolved V gene, and the others are unexplained. The sample data list around 130,000 clones, and more than 60% of these were observed just once. The ten largest clones capture about 1.6% of the sample. Sequenced material: PBMCs. These receptors all stem from a woman aged 18-29 years in good health and CMV-seronegative.

The CDR3 protein is CASSLGLSSYNEQFF. Written as DNA, the CDR3 is TGTGCCAGCAGCTTGGGACTCTCATCCTACAATGAGCAGTTCTTC. The rearrangement links TRBV7-9 to TRBJ2-1; TRBD2 might be the D (6 bases). Germline V CDR1 and CDR2: SEHNR, FQNEAQ (reference sequence). This CDR3 has 15 amino acids. Trimming shortened V by 3 bases and J by 1 base, and 10 bases separated the two germline ends.

This clone appeared a few times. Other DNA sequences within the sample encode an identical CDR3. The chain uses TRBV30 and TRBJ1-1; D is ambiguous. V was pared by 2 bases and J by 0 bases, with 4 bases between. Germline V gene sequence: CDR1 GTSNPN, CDR2 SVGIG (reference sequence). The length of the CDR3 is 12 residues. CDR3: CAWSLVNTEAFF. DNA for the CDR3: TGTGCCTGGAGTCTCGTGAACACTGAAGCTTTCTTT.

This chain connects TRBV11-2 to TRBJ1-1, with 7 bases aligning to TRBD1. Germline loops: CDR1 SGHAT, CDR2 FQNNGV. The CDR3 runs to 13 residues. Germline trimming cut 5 bases from V and 8 bases from J; bases unmatched to any gene: 8. CDR3 protein: CASSLHEDREAFF. DNA of the CDR3: TGTGCCAGCAGCCTACATGAGGACAGGGAAGCTTTCTTT.

This chain uses TRBV7-8 with TRBJ2-7, with D maybe TRBD1 (7 bases). The V gene's germline CDR1 is SGHVS and CDR2 FQNEAQ. V lost 3 bases, J lost 1 base, and 16 bases lay in between. The CDR3 consists of 16 residues. The CDR3 DNA is TGTGCCAGCAGCTTTTCCAGGGGGACTGATTCCTACGAGCAGTACTTC. It specifies CASSFSRGTDSYEQYF.

The V call is TRBV5-1, the J call TRBJ1-1, with a tentative D call TRBD1 (5 bases). V dropped 0 bases and J dropped 1 base, with 10 bases sitting between them. The CDR3 is 15 amino acids. Germline CDR1 is SGHRS and CDR2 is YFSETQ. The CDR3 protein is CASSLEPGGNTEAFF. In DNA, the CDR3 is TGCGCCAGCAGCTTGGAACCCGGGGGGAACACTGAAGCTTTCTTT. Full variable domain (rest looked up from reference TRBV5-1 and TRBJ1-1): KAGVTQTPRYLIKTRGQQVTLSCSPISGHRSVSWYQQTPGQGLQFLFEYFSETQRNKGNFPGRFSGRQFSNSRSEMNVSTLELGDSALYLCASSLEPGGNTEAFFGQGTRLTVV.

V and J are TRBV1 and TRBJ2-7; the D call in the table, TRBD2, was not verified against the DNA. TRBV1 is a pseudogene. CDR3 length: 16 residues. The CDR3, as DNA: TGCACCAGCAGCCAAGGAAGTACAAGGACTCGGCGCGAGCAGTACTTC. Amino acids: CTSSQGSTRTRREQYF.

The chain links TRBV7-2 to TRBJ2-7; 12 nucleotides agree with TRBD1. CDR3 length: 15 amino acids. After removal of 1 base from V and 7 bases from J, the junction contained 5 bases not matched to a gene. The germline V gene encodes CDR1 SGHTA and CDR2 FQGNSA. The CDR3 nucleotides are TGTGCCAGCAGCTTAGGAGGGACAGGGGGCGAAGAGCAGTACTTC. Translating gives CASSLGGTGGEEQYF.

This clone was observed once. This chain links TRBV7-2 with TRBJ2-2; 7 nucleotides match TRBD2. After removal of 2 bases from V and 5 bases from J, the junction contained 8 bases not matched to a gene. The CDR3 sequence is 16 residues long. Per the germline V gene, CDR1 is SGHTA and CDR2 is FQGNSA. Written as DNA, the CDR3 is TGTGCCAGCAGCTTATATCCGCGGGAGAGGACCGGGGAGCTGTTTTTT. Translated: CASSLYPRERTGELFF.

The chain combines TRBV27 with TRBJ2-7; TRBD2 agrees at 10 bases. Looked up from germline, CDR1 is MNHEY and CDR2 is SMNVEV (reference sequence). This CDR3 is built from 13 residues. The ends lost 6 bases at V and 4 bases at J; junction bases unmatched: 3. This chain's CDR3 is CASSPGLAYEQYF. The CDR3 DNA sequence: TGTGCCAGCAGCCCGGGACTAGCGTACGAGCAGTACTTC.

The chain recombines TRBV4-1 with TRBJ1-1; the D is unclear. There are 16 residues in the CDR3. V gave up 1 base and J gave up 7 bases, with 19 bases separating them. Germline V gene data show CDR1 as MGHRA and CDR2 as YSYEKL. DNA of the CDR3: TGCGCCAGCAGCCAAGGGAGTGGAGGGTCCGAGGGTGAAGCTTTCTTT. This translates into CASSQGSGGSEGEAFF.

The chain recombines TRBV29-1 with TRBJ1-5, with 7 bases identical to TRBD1. The germline gives CDR1 SQVTM, CDR2 ANQGSEA. The CDR3 totals 13 residues. V shed 7 bases, J shed 7 bases, and the junction held 10 bases outside the gene matches. This CDR3 reads CSAATGMGQPQHF. CDR3 nucleotides: TGCAGCGCCGCGACAGGGATGGGCCAGCCCCAGCATTTT.

This clone was detected only once. V and J are TRBV10-3 and TRBJ1-1, with 9 bases that match TRBD1. The CDR3 is 13 amino acids. V lost 5 bases, J lost 5 bases, and 3 bases stayed unmatched. Germline V gene sequence: CDR1 ENHRY, CDR2 SYGVKD. CDR3 bases: TGTGCCATCAGTCCGGGACAGGGTACTGAAGCTTTCTTT. It specifies CAISPGQGTEAFF.

The chain joins TRBV7-9 to TRBJ1-5; weak D call: TRBD1 (5 bases). The CDR3 sequence is 14 residues long. The germline gives CDR1 SEHNR, CDR2 FQNEAQ (reference sequence). Trimming removed 5 bases from V and 2 bases from J, with 10 bases in between. The CDR3 DNA reads TGTGCCAGCAGCAAGGCGGGGGGCAATCAGCCCCAGCATTTT. Residues: CASSKAGGNQPQHF. Drawing the rest from reference TRBV7-9 and TRBJ1-5, the complete variable domain is DTGVSQNPRHKITKRGQNVTFRCDPISEHNRLYWYRQTLGQGPEFLTYFQNEAQLEKSRLLSDRFSAERPKGSFSTLEIQRTEQGDSAMYLCASSKAGGNQPQHFGDGTRLSIL.

The chain is built from TRBV5-1 and TRBJ2-7, with D possibly TRBD1 on 5 matching bases. This CDR3 has 16 residues. The V and J ends lost 3 bases and 3 bases respectively, with 19 bases between them. Germline V gene sequence: CDR1 SGHRS, CDR2 YFSETQ. The CDR3 sequence: CASSWGNRQTIYEQYF. The CDR3 nucleotides are TGCGCCAGCAGCTGGGGCAACAGACAAACTATCTACGAGCAGTACTTC.

This clone was counted once. The chain is built from TRBV7-9 and TRBJ1-5; D is possibly TRBD1 (5 bases). V was trimmed by 3 bases and J by 7 bases, leaving 16 bases between them. CDR3 size: 15 residues. Germline V CDR1 and CDR2: SEHNR, FQNEAQ (reference sequence). The CDR3 region is CASSLGEGELQPQHF. As DNA, the CDR3 is TGTGCCAGCAGCTTGGGGGAGGGTGAGTTACAGCCCCAGCATTTT.

The rearrangement uses TRBV6-1 and TRBJ1-2; TRBD1 is a possible D gene (6 bases). CDR3 length: 13 residues. Trimming cost V 6 bases and J 4 bases, with 12 bases left between them. Germline assignment: CDR1 MNHNS and CDR2 SASEGT. CDR3 loop: CASRTTGIYGYTF. For the CDR3, the DNA is TGTGCCAGCAGAACTACAGGGATCTATGGCTACACCTTC.

The J gene is TRBJ2-1, the V gene TRBV4-2; no clear D. The germline CDR1 and CDR2 sequences are LGHNA and YNFKEQ. V lost 3 bases, J lost 0 bases, and 18 bases lay in between. The CDR3 runs 18 residues. As DNA, the CDR3 is TGTGCCAGCAGCCAGGCCCCCCCCAGCGCCCTCTCCTACAATGAGCAGTTCTTC. It yields the protein CASSQAPPSALSYNEQFF.

V is TRBV18 and J is TRBJ1-5, with a weak D call TRBD1 (6 bases). The CDR3 spans 13 residues. Deletions cut 6 bases from V and 7 bases from J, with 13 bases between. CDR1 is KGHSH and CDR2 is LQKENI in the germline V gene. DNA of the CDR3: TGTGCCAGCTCCCTAGGACAGTACCAGCCCCAGCATTTT. This sequence encodes CASSLGQYQPQHF.

The chain recombines TRBV19 with TRBJ2-5; D is ambiguous. V dropped 3 bases and J dropped 2 bases, with 10 bases sitting between them. The germline gives CDR1 LNHDA, CDR2 SQIVND (reference sequence). The CDR3 length is 14 residues. CDR3 residues: CASSMRQVQETQYF. CDR3 coding DNA: TGTGCCAGTAGTATGCGCCAGGTGCAAGAGACCCAGTACTTC.

The V and J genes are TRBV5-4 and TRBJ2-3; 7 bases agree with TRBD2. CDR3 size: 15 residues. Looked up from germline, CDR1 is SGHNT and CDR2 is YYREEE (reference sequence). V lost 7 bases, J lost 8 bases, and 16 bases stayed unmatched. CDR3 sequence (DNA): TGTGCCAGCGGGCGGGGCGGGAGAGATGAGTCTACGCAGTATTTT. Amino acids: CASGRGGRDESTQYF.